This TCR beta chain was recorded in a study of blood T cells in healthy people across ages. General study findings and limits: Investigators treated diversity estimates from one million T cells as underestimates. Naive T cell percentage strongly correlated with TCR beta diversity. It was the long-lived donors that had more naive CD4+ cells and higher diversity than aged donors.

Germline CDR1 is LGHNA and CDR2 is YNFKEQ. Losses at the gene ends were 4 bases for V and 2 bases for J; bases not matched to a gene: 8. The CDR3 contains 17 residues. A second PCR, run for about 7 to 11 cycles, used a sample-barcoded 5' primer plus a J-beta primer mix. TCRdb recomputed calls from the 5' RACE reads with MiXCR, one row per CDR3 protein. This sample yields about 1.4 million distinct CDR3 sequences, of which around 59% are seen a single time; 6.5% to 8% belongs to the top ten. Turning to this clonotype: The antigen is undetermined.

Per-sample PBMC isolation yielded at least 7 million cells. The sample was blood. The source is a man aged 18 to 30 in good health. J is TRBJ2-7 and V is TRBV4-2; 13 positions agree with TRBD2. The CDR3 nucleotides are TGTGCCAGCAGCCCCAGAACGACTAGCGGGAGGCCCTACGAGCAGTACTTC. Translated: CASSPRTTSGRPYEQYF.